This entry lists 18 T cell receptor beta chains sequenced from one sample in a study of cytomegalovirus exposure and HLA in healthy donors. Only in-frame clones appear in the TCRdb table, and some are missing; sequencing was by immunoSEQ multiplex PCR. Here the sample spans 80,000 to 95,000 clones, roughly 92% being singletons. The specimen sequenced was PBMCs. These receptors came from a woman aged 30 to 39 in good health and CMV-seropositive.

This chain links TRBV2 with TRBJ2-6, with 7 bases matching TRBD1. Germline assignment: CDR1 SNHLY and CDR2 FYNNEI. V was pared by 8 bases and J by 0 bases, with 13 bases of the junction left unmatched. The CDR3 runs to 18 residues. The CDR3 DNA follows: TGTGCCAGCCGGACAGACAGGGTCGAAAGCTCTGGGGCCAACGTCCTGACTTTC. It codes for CASRTDRVESSGANVLTF.

The V gene is TRBV19, the J gene TRBJ1-1; D call uncertain. The V and J ends lost 1 base and 5 bases respectively, with 5 bases between them. This CDR3 is 12 amino acids long. Per the germline V gene, CDR1 is LNHDA and CDR2 is SQIVND (reference sequence). In DNA, the CDR3 is TGTGCCAGTAGTATAGGTCGGACTGAAGCTTTCTTT. Protein product: CASSIGRTEAFF. Looking up the rest from reference TRBV19 and TRBJ1-1 gives the full variable domain: DGGITQSPKYLFRKEGQNVTLSCEQNLNHDAMYWYRQDPGQGLRLIYYSQIVNDFQKGDIAEGYSVSREKKESFPLTVTSAQKNPTAFYLCASSIGRTEAFFGQGTRLTVV.

This clone was found a few times. The chain carries TRBV19 and TRBJ2-2; 10 bases agree with TRBD2. This CDR3 region has 15 residues. The germline V gene encodes CDR1 LNHDA and CDR2 SQIVND (reference sequence). J gave up 6 bases and V 7 bases, and 8 bases lay outside the gene matches. CDR3 sequence reads: CASTTASGSPGELFF. Here the CDR3 DNA reads TGTGCCAGTACCACGGCTAGCGGGAGTCCCGGGGAGCTGTTTTTT.

The chain recombines TRBV7-7 with TRBJ2-5, with D possibly matching TRBD1 (6 bases). Trimming took 5 bases from V and 1 from J, leaving 11 bases between them. CDR1 is SSHAT and CDR2 is FNYEAQ in the germline V gene (reference sequence). This CDR3 region has 14 residues. DNA of the CDR3: TGTGCCAGCAGCCCCCTGGACAGCCAAGAGACCCAGTACTTC. It yields the protein CASSPLDSQETQYF.

The chain employs TRBV7-3 and TRBJ1-2; 9 bases are a match to TRBD1. Germline V gene data show CDR1 as SGHTA and CDR2 as FQGTGA. J lost 4 bases, V lost 4 bases, and 4 bases had no gene match. The CDR3 is 14 amino acids. Here the CDR3 DNA reads TGTGCCAGCAGCTACGGGACAGGGAGCTATGGCTACACCTTC. This encodes CASSYGTGSYGYTF.

The V gene is TRBV7-5, the J gene TRBJ1-5; TRBD1 is the table's D call and was not checked against the DNA. TRBV7-5 is a pseudogene segment. The CDR3 consists of 15 residues. CDR3 in DNA: TGTGCCAGAAGCTTAGCGCCGGCAGGGCGACAGCCCCAGCATTTT. Protein sequence: CARSLAPAGRQPQHF.

The gene calls are TRBV28 and TRBJ2-7; maybe TRBD1 (6 bases). Germline CDR1 is MDHEN and CDR2 is SYDVKM. V was clipped by 5 bases and J by 4 bases, with 12 bases between them. The CDR3 is 13 amino acids. The CDR3 DNA is TGTGCCAGCAGTCCGACAGGAGTATACGAGCAGTACTTC. This sequence encodes CASSPTGVYEQYF.

This rearrangement joins TRBV28 to TRBJ2-7, with 8 bases lining up with TRBD2. This CDR3 comprises 15 residues. CDR1 and CDR2 from the germline V gene are MDHEN and SYDVKM. V trimming: 3 bases; J trimming: 0 bases; junction bases outside the gene matches: 4. CDR3 in amino acids: CASSLRTSNSYEQYF. The CDR3 region has the DNA TGTGCCAGCAGTTTGAGGACTAGCAACTCCTACGAGCAGTACTTC.

The chain uses TRBV28 and TRBJ1-1, with D unresolved. The V end lost 5 bases, the J end lost 8 bases, and 18 bases lay between the germline ends. There are 14 residues in the CDR3. CDR1 is MDHEN and CDR2 is SYDVKM in the germline V gene. For the CDR3, the DNA is TGTGCCAGCAGTCCCTCCGGACTCACGCTGGAAGCTTTCTTT. Translation gives CASSPSGLTLEAFF.

The chain is built from TRBV7-2 and TRBJ2-2; D is unclear. Germline V gene lookup returns CDR1 SGHTA and CDR2 FQGNSA. The ends were cut back, 3 bases at V and 8 bases at J, with 13 bases in the middle. This CDR3 spans 14 amino acids. The CDR3 sequence is CASSFVTPSGELFF. The DNA for the CDR3 is TGTGCCAGCAGCTTTGTGACCCCTAGTGGGGAGCTGTTTTTT.

The rearrangement joins TRBV29-1 to TRBJ2-3; D is possibly TRBD1 (6 bases). V was pared by 7 bases and J by 0 bases, with 14 bases between. CDR1 is SQVTM, CDR2 ANQGSEA, per germline. The CDR3 is 14 amino acids. The CDR3, as DNA: TGCAGCGGAACAGGGATTTGGAGCACAGATACGCAGTATTTT. This gives the protein CSGTGIWSTDTQYF.

This sequence joins TRBV2 and TRBJ2-7; tentative D call: TRBD2 (6 bases). The germline V gene encodes CDR1 SNHLY and CDR2 FYNNEI. V was shortened by 4 bases and J by 2 bases, with 15 bases between the two germline ends. CDR3 size: 15 residues. The CDR3, as DNA: TGTGCCAGCAGTGGACGCGGAGGGGAGACCTACGAGCAGTACTTC. This translates into CASSGRGGETYEQYF. Based on the CDR3 plus reference TRBV2 and TRBJ2-7, the full variable domain is EPEVTQTPSHQVTQMGQEVILRCVPISNHLYFYWYRQILGQKVEFLVSFYNNEISEKSEIFDDQFSVERPDGSNFTLKIRSTKLEDSAMYFCASSGRGGETYEQYFGPGTRLTVT.

V is TRBV9 and J is TRBJ1-3, with a weak D call TRBD1 (5 bases). The CDR3 totals 17 residues. Germline V gene data show CDR1 as SGDLS and CDR2 as YYNGEE. V gave up 4 bases and J gave up 4 bases, with 21 bases separating them. CDR3 loop: CASSPQRTGELGNTIYF. The CDR3 DNA reads TGTGCCAGCAGCCCCCAACGAACGGGGGAGTTAGGAAACACCATATATTTT.

The V gene is TRBV29-1, the J gene TRBJ1-2; 9 bases map to TRBD1. The germline CDR1 and CDR2 sequences are SQVTM and ANQGSEA. V dropped 6 bases and J dropped 8; count of bases not matched to a gene: 7. The CDR3 has 12 amino acids. The CDR3 region is CSVAGQGEGYTF. CDR3 DNA: TGCAGCGTGGCGGGACAGGGCGAGGGCTACACCTTC. The entire variable domain, with the rest obtained from reference TRBV29-1 and TRBJ1-2, is as follows: SAVISQKPSRDICQRGTSLTIQCQVDSQVTMMFWYRQQPGQSLTLIATANQGSEATYESGFVIDKFPISRPNLTFSTLTVSNMSPEDSSIYLCSVAGQGEGYTFGSGTRLTVV.

This chain uses TRBV29-1 with TRBJ2-1; D not resolved. Trimming took 3 bases from V and 8 from J, leaving 2 bases between them. This CDR3 is built from 9 residues. Germline lookup yields CDR1 SQVTM and CDR2 ANQGSEA. This CDR3 reads CSVDYEQFF. The DNA for the CDR3 is TGCAGCGTTGACTATGAGCAGTTCTTC.

The J gene is TRBJ1-1, the V gene TRBV10-3; perhaps TRBD1 as D (5 bases). Germline values: CDR1 ENHRY, CDR2 SYGVKD. The CDR3 covers 13 residues. Trimming left V 10 bases short and J 1 base short, with 13 bases between. CDR3: CASWTTPNTEAFF. The CDR3 region has the DNA TGTGCCAGTTGGACAACCCCGAACACTGAAGCTTTCTTT.

This sequence joins TRBV4-3 and TRBJ2-7; 15 nucleotides match TRBD2. Germline-derived CDR1 and CDR2 are LGHNA and YSLEER. The CDR3 is 18 amino acids. V was clipped by 0 bases and J by 3 bases; unmatched bases: 6. The CDR3 DNA is TGCGCCAGCAGCCAAGATTCGGGACTAGCGGGAGGTATCTACGAGCAGTACTTC. This gives the protein CASSQDSGLAGGIYEQYF.

The J gene is TRBJ2-1, the V gene TRBV6-1; 12 positions agree with TRBD2. There are 18 residues in the CDR3. V lost 2 bases to trimming and J lost 7 bases; unmatched junction nucleotides: 12. The germline V gene encodes CDR1 MNHNS and CDR2 SASEGT. The DNA for the CDR3 is TGTGCCAGCAGTGAACGCCCTAGCGGGAGGGGGGCTGAAAATGAGCAGTTCTTC. Translation gives CASSERPSGRGAENEQFF.